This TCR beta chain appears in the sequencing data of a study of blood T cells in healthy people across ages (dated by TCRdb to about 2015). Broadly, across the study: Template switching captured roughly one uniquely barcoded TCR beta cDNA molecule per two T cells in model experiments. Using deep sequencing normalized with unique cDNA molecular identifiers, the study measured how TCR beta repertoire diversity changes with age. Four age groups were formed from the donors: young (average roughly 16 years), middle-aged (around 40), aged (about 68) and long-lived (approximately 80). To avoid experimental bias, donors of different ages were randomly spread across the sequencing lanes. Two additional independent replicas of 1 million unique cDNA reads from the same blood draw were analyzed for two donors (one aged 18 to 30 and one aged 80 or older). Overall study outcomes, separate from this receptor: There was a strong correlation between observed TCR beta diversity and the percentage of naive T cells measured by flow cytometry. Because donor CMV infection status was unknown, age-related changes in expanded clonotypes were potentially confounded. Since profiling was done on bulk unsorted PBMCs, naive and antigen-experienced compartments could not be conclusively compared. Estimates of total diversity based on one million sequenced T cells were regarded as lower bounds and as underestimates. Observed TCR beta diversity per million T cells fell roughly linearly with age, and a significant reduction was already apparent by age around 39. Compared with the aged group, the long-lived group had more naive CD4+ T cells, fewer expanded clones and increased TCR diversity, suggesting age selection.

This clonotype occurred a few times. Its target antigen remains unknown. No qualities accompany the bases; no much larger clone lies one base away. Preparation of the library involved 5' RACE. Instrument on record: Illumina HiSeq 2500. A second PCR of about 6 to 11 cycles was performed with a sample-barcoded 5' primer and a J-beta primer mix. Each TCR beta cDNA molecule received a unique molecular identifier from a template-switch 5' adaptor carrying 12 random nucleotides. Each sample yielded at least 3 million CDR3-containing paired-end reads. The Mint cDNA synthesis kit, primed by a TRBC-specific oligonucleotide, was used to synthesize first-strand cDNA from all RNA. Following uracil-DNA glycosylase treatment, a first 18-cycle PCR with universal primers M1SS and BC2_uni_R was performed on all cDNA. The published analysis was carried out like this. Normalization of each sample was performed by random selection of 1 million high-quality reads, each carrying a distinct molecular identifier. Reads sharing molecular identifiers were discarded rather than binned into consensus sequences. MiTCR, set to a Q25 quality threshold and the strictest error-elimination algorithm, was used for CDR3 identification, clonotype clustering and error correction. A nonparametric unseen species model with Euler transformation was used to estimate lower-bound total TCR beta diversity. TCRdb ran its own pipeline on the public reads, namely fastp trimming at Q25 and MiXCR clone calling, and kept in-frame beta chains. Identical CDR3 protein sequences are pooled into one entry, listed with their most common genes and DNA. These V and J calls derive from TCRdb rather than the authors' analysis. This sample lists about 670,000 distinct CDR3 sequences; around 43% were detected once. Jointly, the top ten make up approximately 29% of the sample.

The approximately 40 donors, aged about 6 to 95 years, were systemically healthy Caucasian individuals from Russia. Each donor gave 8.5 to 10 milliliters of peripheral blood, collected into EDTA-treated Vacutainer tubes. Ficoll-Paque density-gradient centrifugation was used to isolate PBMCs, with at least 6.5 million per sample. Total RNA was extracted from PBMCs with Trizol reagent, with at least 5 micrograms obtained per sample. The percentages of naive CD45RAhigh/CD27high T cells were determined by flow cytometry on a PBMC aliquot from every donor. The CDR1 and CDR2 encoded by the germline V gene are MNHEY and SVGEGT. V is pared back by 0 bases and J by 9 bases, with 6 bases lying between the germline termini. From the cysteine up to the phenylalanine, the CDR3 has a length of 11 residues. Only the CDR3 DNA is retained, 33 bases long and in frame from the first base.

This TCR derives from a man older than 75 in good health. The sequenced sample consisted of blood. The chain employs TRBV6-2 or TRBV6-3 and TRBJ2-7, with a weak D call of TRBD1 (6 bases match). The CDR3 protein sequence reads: CASSYSTGQYF. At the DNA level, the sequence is TGTGCCAGCAGTTACTCGACAGGGCAGTACTTC.